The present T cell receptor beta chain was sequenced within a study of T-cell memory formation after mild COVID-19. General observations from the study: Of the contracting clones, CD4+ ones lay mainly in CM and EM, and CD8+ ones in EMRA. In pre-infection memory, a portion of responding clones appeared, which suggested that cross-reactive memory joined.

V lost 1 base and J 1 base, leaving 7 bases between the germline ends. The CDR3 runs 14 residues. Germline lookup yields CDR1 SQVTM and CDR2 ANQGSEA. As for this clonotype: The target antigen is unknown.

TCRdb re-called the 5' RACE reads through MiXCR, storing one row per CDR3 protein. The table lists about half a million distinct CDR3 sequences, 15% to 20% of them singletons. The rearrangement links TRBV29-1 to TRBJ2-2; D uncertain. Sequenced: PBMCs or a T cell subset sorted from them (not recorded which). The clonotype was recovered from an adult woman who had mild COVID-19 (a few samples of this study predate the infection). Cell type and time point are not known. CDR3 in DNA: TGCAGCGTTGAAGTTTTGCGGAACACCGGGGAGCTGTTTTTT. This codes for CSVEVLRNTGELFF.